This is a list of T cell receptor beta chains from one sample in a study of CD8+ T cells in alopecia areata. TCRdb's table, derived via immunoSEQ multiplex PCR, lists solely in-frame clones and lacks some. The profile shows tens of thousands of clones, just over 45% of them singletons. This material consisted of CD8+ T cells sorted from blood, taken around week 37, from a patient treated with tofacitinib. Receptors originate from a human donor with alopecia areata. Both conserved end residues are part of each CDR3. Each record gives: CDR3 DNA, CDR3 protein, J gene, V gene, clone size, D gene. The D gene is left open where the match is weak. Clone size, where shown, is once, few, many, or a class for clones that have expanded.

CDR3nt: TGTGCCAGCAGCCCCCTAGGGCCTGAGCAGTTCTTC; CDR3aa: CASSPLGPEQFF; j_gene: TRBJ2-1; v_gene: TRBV7-8; abundance: NA; d_gene: NA
CDR3nt: TGTGCCAGCAAGAGAATAGGGCGCGAGCAGTACTTC; CDR3aa: CASKRIGREQYF; j_gene: TRBJ2-7; v_gene: TRBV2; abundance: NA; d_gene: NA
CDR3nt: TGTGCCAGCAGTTTTGGCAGCCAAGAGACCCAGTACTTC; CDR3aa: CASSFGSQETQYF; j_gene: TRBJ2-5; v_gene: TRBV28; abundance: many; d_gene: NA
CDR3nt: TGTGCCAGCAGCGTCGACAGGGGGCACGAGCAGTACTTC; CDR3aa: CASSVDRGHEQYF; j_gene: TRBJ2-7; v_gene: TRBV9; abundance: NA; d_gene: TRBD1
CDR3nt: TGTGCCAGCAGCTTGAAGCCGGGAGCGGGAGATACGCAGTATTTT; CDR3aa: CASSLKPGAGDTQYF; j_gene: TRBJ2-3; v_gene: TRBV5-4; abundance: NA; d_gene: NA
CDR3nt: TGTGCCAGCAGCCAGCGGGCTGCGGGGTTGCACGAGCAGTACTTC; CDR3aa: CASSQRAAGLHEQYF; j_gene: TRBJ2-7; v_gene: TRBV4-2; abundance: NA; d_gene: NA
CDR3nt: TGTGCCAGCACAGGGACAGCCGCCTACGAGCAGTACTTC; CDR3aa: CASTGTAAYEQYF; j_gene: TRBJ2-7; v_gene: TRBV25-1; abundance: NA; d_gene: TRBD1
CDR3nt: TGTGCCAGCAGCTCAGCCTACGAGCAGTACTTC; CDR3aa: CASSSAYEQYF; j_gene: TRBJ2-7; v_gene: TRBV7-9; abundance: NA; d_gene: NA
CDR3nt: TGTGCCAGCAGTTTAAGTATCAGCGGGAGCCTCGAGCAGTACTTC; CDR3aa: CASSLSISGSLEQYF; j_gene: TRBJ2-7; v_gene: TRBV28; abundance: few; d_gene: TRBD2
CDR3nt: TGCGCCAGCAGCCAGGTGGGGGGGGATGAGCAGTTCTTC; CDR3aa: CASSQVGGDEQFF; j_gene: TRBJ2-1; v_gene: TRBV4-1; abundance: NA; d_gene: TRBD2
CDR3nt: TGTGCCAGCTGCACCGGGGGAAACTACGAGCAGTACTTC; CDR3aa: CASCTGGNYEQYF; j_gene: TRBJ2-7; v_gene: TRBV5-6; abundance: few; d_gene: NA
CDR3nt: TGTGCCAGCAGCTTCAGGGGGGGCACCGGGGAGCTGTTTTTT; CDR3aa: CASSFRGGTGELFF; j_gene: TRBJ2-2; v_gene: TRBV5-4; abundance: NA; d_gene: NA
CDR3nt: TGCGCCAGCAGCCAAGTGGAGCAGCAAGAGACCCAGTACTTC; CDR3aa: CASSQVEQQETQYF; j_gene: TRBJ2-5; v_gene: TRBV4-1; abundance: NA; d_gene: NA
CDR3nt: TGTGCCACCAGGAGAGAAAGGGGCAATGAAAAACTGTTTTTT; CDR3aa: CATRRERGNEKLFF; j_gene: TRBJ1-4; v_gene: TRBV15; abundance: medium-sized; d_gene: NA
CDR3nt: TGTGCCAGCAGTGATCATAGACAGGGGGTCTACGAGCAGTACTTC; CDR3aa: CASSDHRQGVYEQYF; j_gene: TRBJ2-7; v_gene: TRBV25-1; abundance: NA; d_gene: TRBD1
CDR3nt: TGCGCCAGCAGCTTTAGCGGGGGCATCTACGAGCAGTACTTC; CDR3aa: CASSFSGGIYEQYF; j_gene: TRBJ2-7; v_gene: TRBV5-1; abundance: NA; d_gene: TRBD2
CDR3nt: TGTGCCAGCGGAGACAGAGACCTATGGCCGCCGCCCGACTTC; CDR3aa: CASGDRDLWPPPDF; j_gene: TRBJ1-2; v_gene: TRBV6-5; abundance: NA; d_gene: NA
CDR3nt: TGTGCCAGCAGCCCCGGACACAGCTCCTACAATGAGCAGTTCTTC; CDR3aa: CASSPGHSSYNEQFF; j_gene: TRBJ2-1; v_gene: TRBV11-2; abundance: few; d_gene: NA
CDR3nt: TGCGCCAGCTCCTGGACAGGAATTGGCAATGAGCAGTTCTTC; CDR3aa: CASSWTGIGNEQFF; j_gene: TRBJ2-1; v_gene: TRBV5-1; abundance: NA; d_gene: TRBD1
CDR3nt: TGTGCCAGCAGCTTAGGATCCCTAGCGGGGTCGTCGCGCGAGCAGTTCTTC; CDR3aa: CASSLGSLAGSSREQFF; j_gene: TRBJ2-1; v_gene: TRBV11-2; abundance: NA; d_gene: TRBD2
CDR3nt: TGCAGCGTCCCCGGGACAGGGAATGGCTACACCTTC; CDR3aa: CSVPGTGNGYTF; j_gene: TRBJ1-2; v_gene: TRBV29-1; abundance: few; d_gene: TRBD1
CDR3nt: TGTGCCAGCAGTGGCGTCGACAGACTCCACGAGCAGTACTTC; CDR3aa: CASSGVDRLHEQYF; j_gene: TRBJ2-7; v_gene: TRBV27; abundance: NA; d_gene: NA
CDR3nt: TGTGCCAGCAGCCCGTCCATGCCCTACAATGAGCAGTTCTTC; CDR3aa: CASSPSMPYNEQFF; j_gene: TRBJ2-1; v_gene: TRBV7-9; abundance: NA; d_gene: NA
CDR3nt: TGTGCCAGCAGCGCTCTTGGGGGCTACACCTTC; CDR3aa: CASSALGGYTF; j_gene: TRBJ1-2; v_gene: TRBV9; abundance: NA; d_gene: NA
CDR3nt: TGTGCCTGGAGCCCCTGGGGAAGCTACGAGCAGTACTTC; CDR3aa: CAWSPWGSYEQYF; j_gene: TRBJ2-7; v_gene: TRBV30; abundance: NA; d_gene: NA
CDR3nt: TGTGCCAGCAGTTCTCCCATAGCGGGAGCAACCGGGGAGCTGTTTTTT; CDR3aa: CASSSPIAGATGELFF; j_gene: TRBJ2-2; v_gene: TRBV27; abundance: NA; d_gene: TRBD2
CDR3nt: TGCAGCGTTGTGGGAGGGGAAAAGGAATCCTACGAGCAGTACTTC; CDR3aa: CSVVGGEKESYEQYF; j_gene: TRBJ2-7; v_gene: TRBV29-1; abundance: few; d_gene: TRBD2
CDR3nt: TGCAGCGTTGAAGATCGCAGACAGGGAGTGGACACCGGGGAGCTGTTTTTT; CDR3aa: CSVEDRRQGVDTGELFF; j_gene: TRBJ2-2; v_gene: TRBV29-1; abundance: NA; d_gene: TRBD1
CDR3nt: TGTGCCAGCAGCCAAAAGAGAGGGCCATTAGCGGGAGGGGCCAAAAACATTCAGTACTTC; CDR3aa: CASSQKRGPLAGGAKNIQYF; j_gene: TRBJ2-4; v_gene: TRBV4-2; abundance: few; d_gene: TRBD2
CDR3nt: TGCGCCAGCAGCTCAATAGCGGGATTGAACACCGGGGAGCTGTTTTTT; CDR3aa: CASSSIAGLNTGELFF; j_gene: TRBJ2-2; v_gene: TRBV4-1; abundance: few; d_gene: TRBD2
CDR3nt: TGCAGCGTTGTAGGAGGGGACTATGGCTACACCTTC; CDR3aa: CSVVGGDYGYTF; j_gene: TRBJ1-2; v_gene: TRBV29-1; abundance: few; d_gene: NA
CDR3nt: TGTGCCTCCAGTTTGCCGACAGCTACCGGGGAGCTGTTTTTT; CDR3aa: CASSLPTATGELFF; j_gene: TRBJ2-2; v_gene: TRBV30; abundance: NA; d_gene: NA
CDR3nt: TGTGCCAGCAGTTACACAGAAGAAGCTTTCTTT; CDR3aa: CASSYTEEAFF; j_gene: TRBJ1-1; v_gene: TRBV5-6; abundance: few; d_gene: NA
CDR3nt: TGTGCCAGCATGTTAAGGAATGAGCAGTTCTTC; CDR3aa: CASMLRNEQFF; j_gene: TRBJ2-1; v_gene: TRBV13; abundance: few; d_gene: NA
CDR3nt: TGTGCTGGTGAAACTCGTTACGAGCAGTACTTC; CDR3aa: CAGETRYEQYF; j_gene: TRBJ2-7; v_gene: TRBV7-9; abundance: NA; d_gene: NA
CDR3nt: TGTGCCAGCAGCTACCGGGACAGTGTCGACAATGAGCAGTTCTTC; CDR3aa: CASSYRDSVDNEQFF; j_gene: TRBJ2-1; v_gene: TRBV7-3; abundance: NA; d_gene: TRBD1
CDR3nt: TGTGCCACCAGCAATGGACTAGGGTCCCAAAATGAGCAGTTCTTC; CDR3aa: CATSNGLGSQNEQFF; j_gene: TRBJ2-1; v_gene: TRBV15; abundance: few; d_gene: TRBD2
CDR3nt: TGCAGCGTTGAAGATCTAGGTGGGACAGGGACCTACGAGCAGTACTTC; CDR3aa: CSVEDLGGTGTYEQYF; j_gene: TRBJ2-7; v_gene: TRBV29-1; abundance: NA; d_gene: TRBD1
CDR3nt: TGCAGCGTTGGGGTCAGTTTCAATGAGCAGTTCTTC; CDR3aa: CSVGVSFNEQFF; j_gene: TRBJ2-1; v_gene: TRBV29-1; abundance: few; d_gene: NA
CDR3nt: TGTGCCAGCAGCTTATCAGGGATGGAGACCCAGTACTTC; CDR3aa: CASSLSGMETQYF; j_gene: TRBJ2-5; v_gene: TRBV7-9; abundance: NA; d_gene: NA
CDR3nt: TGTGCCAGCAGCGAATCCGGGACTAGCGGAGATACGCAGTATTTT; CDR3aa: CASSESGTSGDTQYF; j_gene: TRBJ2-3; v_gene: TRBV9; abundance: NA; d_gene: TRBD2
CDR3nt: TGCAGCGTTCAGCTGGGGTATGAAAAACTGTTTTTT; CDR3aa: CSVQLGYEKLFF; j_gene: TRBJ1-4; v_gene: TRBV29-1; abundance: few; d_gene: NA
CDR3nt: TGCAGCGTTGGGCTGCGGTCCTACGAACAGTACTTC; CDR3aa: CSVGLRSYEQYF; j_gene: TRBJ2-7; v_gene: TRBV29-1; abundance: NA; d_gene: NA
CDR3nt: TGTGCCTGGATCCCGGGTGGGGGCTGGGAGACCCAGTACTTC; CDR3aa: CAWIPGGGWETQYF; j_gene: TRBJ2-5; v_gene: TRBV30; abundance: NA; d_gene: NA
CDR3nt: TGTGCCAGCAGCTTTACTAGCGGGATTCCTTCGAGCGGGGAGCTGTTTTTT; CDR3aa: CASSFTSGIPSSGELFF; j_gene: TRBJ2-2; v_gene: TRBV7-9; abundance: few; d_gene: TRBD2